The 8 T cell receptor beta chains presented below share a single source sample, sequenced in a study of blood T cell repertoires in COVID-19. Method: immunoSEQ multiplex PCR; TCRdb's copy keeps in-frame clones and lacks some. The profile shows approximately 230,000 clones, around four fifths of them singletons. The specimen sequenced was peripheral blood. The receptors here all came from a man aged 30 to 45 with active or convalescent COVID-19.

This clone was picked up one time. This sequence joins TRBV30 and TRBJ1-1, with D possibly matching TRBD1 (5 bases). CDR1 GTSNPN and CDR2 SVGIG come from the germline V gene (reference sequence). There are 13 residues in the CDR3. Deletions cut 0 bases from V and 5 bases from J, with 10 bases between. CDR3 residues: CAWSVTGRTEAFF. Written as DNA, the CDR3 is TGTGCCTGGAGTGTAACAGGTCGAACTGAAGCTTTCTTT.

This rearrangement joins TRBV5-1 to TRBJ2-4, with TRBD2 as a possible D gene (6 bases). Germline-derived CDR1 and CDR2 are SGHRS and YFSETQ. The CDR3 runs to 11 residues. The germline V and J ends were trimmed by 6 bases and 7 bases, with 8 bases remaining between them. Here the CDR3 DNA reads TGCGCCAGCAAGGAGGGGAACATTCAGTACTTC. Translated, it gives CASKEGNIQYF.

The rearrangement joins TRBV5-4 to TRBJ2-5; 7 nucleotides line up with TRBD1. Germline CDR1 is SGHNT and CDR2 is YYREEE (reference sequence). The CDR3 covers 16 residues. The ends lost 4 bases at V and 2 bases at J; junction bases unmatched: 11. CDR3 DNA sequence: TGTGCCAGCAGCAGAGATACAGGGGCCATACAAGAGACCCAGTACTTC. Its translation: CASSRDTGAIQETQYF.

The chain employs TRBV6-1 and TRBJ2-1, with 11 bases aligning to TRBD2. CDR1 and CDR2 from the germline V gene are MNHNS and SASEGT. The CDR3 totals 16 residues. V dropped 0 bases and J dropped 8; count of bases not matched to a gene: 6. In nucleotides, the CDR3 is TGTGCCAGCAGTGAAGCGGCTAGCGGGGGGATATATGAGCAGTTCTTC. Amino acid sequence: CASSEAASGGIYEQFF.

The gene calls are TRBV27 and TRBJ2-7; possibly TRBD1 for D (6 bases). Germline CDR1 MNHEY, CDR2 SMNVEV (reference sequence). This CDR3 comprises 14 residues. V lost 5 bases, J lost 3 bases, and 14 bases lay in between. The CDR3 sequence is CASSPRVGGYEQYF. The DNA of the CDR3 is TGTGCCAGCAGTCCCCGGGTAGGGGGCTACGAGCAGTACTTC.

The chain combines TRBV15 with TRBJ1-5; 9 positions agree with TRBD1. The CDR3 spans 16 residues. V gave up 1 base and J gave up 11 bases; unmatched junction bases: 12. Germline V gene lookup returns CDR1 LNHNV and CDR2 YYDKDF (reference sequence). The CDR3 nucleotides are TGTGCCACCAGCAGAGGCGGGACAGGGTCTCAGTTGACCCAGCATTTT. Amino acid sequence: CATSRGGTGSQLTQHF.

This chain links TRBV19 with TRBJ2-1; possibly TRBD1 for D (5 bases). V lost 6 bases and J lost 3, with 9 bases in between. The CDR3 loop spans 13 amino acids. Germline CDR1 and CDR2: LNHDA and SQIVND (reference sequence). The CDR3 region is CASSDRNYNEQFF. The CDR3 region has the DNA TGTGCCAGTAGCGACAGAAACTACAATGAGCAGTTCTTC.

This chain connects TRBV2 to TRBJ1-2, with 7 bases that match TRBD1. Unmatched junction bases numbered 5, after V lost 10 bases and J lost 0 bases. The CDR3 spans 13 residues. CDR1 is SNHLY and CDR2 is FYNNEI in the germline V gene. The CDR3 coding sequence is TGTGCCATGACGGGACAGCCTAACTATGGCTACACCTTC. It codes for CAMTGQPNYGYTF.